This is a list of T cell receptor beta chains from one sample in a study of beta chain features in type 1 diabetes. Method: immunoSEQ multiplex PCR; TCRdb's copy keeps in-frame clones and lacks some. Of around 330,000 clones in the sample, approximately 10% were seen once. Input material: naive CD4+ T cells from blood. These receptors originate from a woman in her twenties or thirties in good health. CDR3s leave out the opening cysteine and the closing phenylalanine or tryptophan.

ASSLGGLRGYT,TRBV5-6,TRBJ1-2
ASSQQAKMDWRNEQF,TRBV10-2,TRBJ2-1
ASSYRFGKYGYT,TRBV6-5,TRBJ1-2
ASSRRQSFSNEQF,TRBV5-4,TRBJ2-1
ASSSGTGAYNEQF,TRBV18,TRBJ2-1
ASSIGQGEGYT,TRBV19,TRBJ1-2
ATAVYRQSTYEQY,TRBV6-6,TRBJ2-7
ASRPGLAVPSPEYNEQF,TRBV27,TRBJ2-1
ASRDRGARTEAF,TRBV7-4,TRBJ1-1
ASSIRLAGGGTDTQY,TRBV7-3,TRBJ2-3
ANGMEGSGELF,TRBV10-3,TRBJ2-2
ASSTEQGWAGELF,TRBV7-9,TRBJ2-2
ASSLDVGLGTEAF,TRBV5-8,TRBJ1-1
ASRRAGSYNEQF,TRBV6-5,TRBJ2-1
SASSGVKAF,TRBV20-1,TRBJ1-1
AWSAGPVDTQY,TRBV30,TRBJ2-5
ASSLVGTTYNEQF,TRBV5-1,TRBJ2-1
ASSQELGRAHEQY,TRBV4-3,TRBJ2-7